The clone carrying this T cell receptor (beta chain) has just one count. The entry originates in a study of blood T cell repertoires in COVID-19. Study context: Acute and convalescent COVID-19 samples came from the United States, Italy and Spain. PBMCs, B-cell-depleted T cells, or T cells provided the cDNA or gDNA that made up the material.

The CDR3 length is 14 residues. CDR1 is MNHEY, CDR2 SMNVEV, per germline (reference sequence). V shed 3 bases, J shed 8 bases, and the junction held 10 bases outside the gene matches. Authors' processing steps: The authors estimated nucleated cell counts from reference gene primer amplification. The data were produced by immunoSEQ multiplex PCR, yet TCRdb's version contains in-frame clones alone and is incomplete. That table furnishes V, J and clone size, whereas the DNA furnished D and trimming. The sample has about 190,000 clones, around four fifths seen once. Sample: peripheral blood. V is TRBV27 and J is TRBJ2-7; 7 bases map to TRBD1. This sequence was found in a woman aged 65 to 85 with active or convalescent COVID-19. For the CDR3, the DNA is TGTGCCAGCAGTTTCTTGGGGAAGGGGGCTCAGCAGTACTTC. Translation: CASSFLGKGAQQYF.